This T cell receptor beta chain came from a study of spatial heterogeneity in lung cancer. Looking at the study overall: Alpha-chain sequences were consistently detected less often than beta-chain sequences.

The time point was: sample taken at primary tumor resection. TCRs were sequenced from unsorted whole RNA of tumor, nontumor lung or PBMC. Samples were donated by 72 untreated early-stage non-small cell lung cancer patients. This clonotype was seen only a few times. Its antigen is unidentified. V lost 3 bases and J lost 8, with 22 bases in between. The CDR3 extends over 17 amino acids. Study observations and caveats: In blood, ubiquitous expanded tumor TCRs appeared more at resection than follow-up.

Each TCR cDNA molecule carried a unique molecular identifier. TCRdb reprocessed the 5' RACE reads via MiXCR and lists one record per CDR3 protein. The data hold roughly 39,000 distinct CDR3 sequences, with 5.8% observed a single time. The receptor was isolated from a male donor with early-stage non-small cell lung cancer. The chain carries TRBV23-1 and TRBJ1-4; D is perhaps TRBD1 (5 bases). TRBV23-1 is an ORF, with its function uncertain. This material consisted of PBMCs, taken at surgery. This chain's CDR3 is CASSHSEYGTEGEKLFF. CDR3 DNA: TGCGCCAGCAGTCATTCGGAGTACGGGACGGAGGGAGAAAAACTGTTTTTT.